Listed here are 3 T cell receptor beta chains from one sample, sequenced in a study of cytomegalovirus exposure and HLA in healthy donors. Vbeta (60) and Jbeta (13) primers were used in the PCR. Data came from immunoSEQ multiplex PCR; TCRdb stores just in-frame clones and leaves some out. The data show 150,000 to 200,000 clones, approximately 80% seen once. The source material was PBMCs. Receptors originate from a boy between 2 and 10 years old in good health and CMV-seronegative.

The chain employs TRBV27 and TRBJ1-2; the match to TRBD1 covers 7 bases. Germline CDR1 reads MNHEY; CDR2 reads SMNVEV (reference sequence). The CDR3 sequence is 17 residues long. Trimming took 3 bases from V and 8 from J; bases not matched to a gene: 18. CDR3 in DNA: TGTGCCAGCAGTTTCACCTCCGAGGGGGCTCTACGACGAGGCTACACCTTC. This translates into CASSFTSEGALRRGYTF.

The chain recombines TRBV25-1 with TRBJ2-1, with 13 bases lining up with TRBD2. Germline V gives CDR1 MGHDK, CDR2 SYGVNS. This CDR3 is 16 amino acids long. The V and J ends lost 4 bases and 2 bases, in that order; junction bases with no gene match: 2. The CDR3 region has the DNA TGTGCCAGCAGTGGGACTAGCGGGGGAACCTACAATGAGCAGTTCTTC. Protein: CASSGTSGGTYNEQFF.

The table lists this clone with a count of one. V gene TRBV9 combines with J gene TRBJ2-5, with 8 positions matching TRBD2. Trimming took 0 bases from V and 4 from J; bases not matched to a gene: 5. The germline gives CDR1 SGDLS, CDR2 YYNGEE. The CDR3 runs 15 residues. The CDR3 DNA reads TGTGCCAGCAGCGTAGACGGGGGGGCCGCAGAGACCCAGTACTTC. This gives the protein CASSVDGGAAETQYF. The full variable domain, completed using reference TRBV9 and TRBJ2-5, is DSGVTQTPKHLITATGQRVTLRCSPRSGDLSVYWYQQSLDQGLQFLIQYYNGEERAKGNILERFSAQQFPDLHSELNLSSLELGDSALYFCASSVDGGAAETQYFGPGTRLLVL.